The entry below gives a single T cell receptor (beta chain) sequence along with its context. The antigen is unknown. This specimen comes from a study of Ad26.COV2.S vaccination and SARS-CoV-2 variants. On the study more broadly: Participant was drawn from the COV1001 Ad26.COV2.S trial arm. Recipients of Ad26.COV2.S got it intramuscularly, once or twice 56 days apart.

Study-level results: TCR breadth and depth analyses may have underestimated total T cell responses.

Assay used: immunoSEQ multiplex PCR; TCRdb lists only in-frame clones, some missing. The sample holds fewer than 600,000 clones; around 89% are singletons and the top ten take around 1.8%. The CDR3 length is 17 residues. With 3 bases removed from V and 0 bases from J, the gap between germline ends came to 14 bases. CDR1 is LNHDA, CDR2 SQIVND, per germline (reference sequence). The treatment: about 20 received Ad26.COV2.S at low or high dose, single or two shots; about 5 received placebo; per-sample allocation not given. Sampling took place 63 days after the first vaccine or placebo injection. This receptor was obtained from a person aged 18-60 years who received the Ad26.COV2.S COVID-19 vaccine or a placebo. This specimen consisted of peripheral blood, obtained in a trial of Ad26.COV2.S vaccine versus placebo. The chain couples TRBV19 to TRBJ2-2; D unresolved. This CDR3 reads CASSIEQRRSNTGELFF. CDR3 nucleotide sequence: TGTGCCAGTAGTATTGAGCAGCGCCGATCGAACACCGGGGAGCTGTTTTTT. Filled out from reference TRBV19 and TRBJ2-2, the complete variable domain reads DGGITQSPKYLFRKEGQNVTLSCEQNLNHDAMYWYRQDPGQGLRLIYYSQIVNDFQKGDIAEGYSVSREKKESFPLTVTSAQKNPTAFYLCASSIEQRRSNTGELFFGEGSRLTVL.